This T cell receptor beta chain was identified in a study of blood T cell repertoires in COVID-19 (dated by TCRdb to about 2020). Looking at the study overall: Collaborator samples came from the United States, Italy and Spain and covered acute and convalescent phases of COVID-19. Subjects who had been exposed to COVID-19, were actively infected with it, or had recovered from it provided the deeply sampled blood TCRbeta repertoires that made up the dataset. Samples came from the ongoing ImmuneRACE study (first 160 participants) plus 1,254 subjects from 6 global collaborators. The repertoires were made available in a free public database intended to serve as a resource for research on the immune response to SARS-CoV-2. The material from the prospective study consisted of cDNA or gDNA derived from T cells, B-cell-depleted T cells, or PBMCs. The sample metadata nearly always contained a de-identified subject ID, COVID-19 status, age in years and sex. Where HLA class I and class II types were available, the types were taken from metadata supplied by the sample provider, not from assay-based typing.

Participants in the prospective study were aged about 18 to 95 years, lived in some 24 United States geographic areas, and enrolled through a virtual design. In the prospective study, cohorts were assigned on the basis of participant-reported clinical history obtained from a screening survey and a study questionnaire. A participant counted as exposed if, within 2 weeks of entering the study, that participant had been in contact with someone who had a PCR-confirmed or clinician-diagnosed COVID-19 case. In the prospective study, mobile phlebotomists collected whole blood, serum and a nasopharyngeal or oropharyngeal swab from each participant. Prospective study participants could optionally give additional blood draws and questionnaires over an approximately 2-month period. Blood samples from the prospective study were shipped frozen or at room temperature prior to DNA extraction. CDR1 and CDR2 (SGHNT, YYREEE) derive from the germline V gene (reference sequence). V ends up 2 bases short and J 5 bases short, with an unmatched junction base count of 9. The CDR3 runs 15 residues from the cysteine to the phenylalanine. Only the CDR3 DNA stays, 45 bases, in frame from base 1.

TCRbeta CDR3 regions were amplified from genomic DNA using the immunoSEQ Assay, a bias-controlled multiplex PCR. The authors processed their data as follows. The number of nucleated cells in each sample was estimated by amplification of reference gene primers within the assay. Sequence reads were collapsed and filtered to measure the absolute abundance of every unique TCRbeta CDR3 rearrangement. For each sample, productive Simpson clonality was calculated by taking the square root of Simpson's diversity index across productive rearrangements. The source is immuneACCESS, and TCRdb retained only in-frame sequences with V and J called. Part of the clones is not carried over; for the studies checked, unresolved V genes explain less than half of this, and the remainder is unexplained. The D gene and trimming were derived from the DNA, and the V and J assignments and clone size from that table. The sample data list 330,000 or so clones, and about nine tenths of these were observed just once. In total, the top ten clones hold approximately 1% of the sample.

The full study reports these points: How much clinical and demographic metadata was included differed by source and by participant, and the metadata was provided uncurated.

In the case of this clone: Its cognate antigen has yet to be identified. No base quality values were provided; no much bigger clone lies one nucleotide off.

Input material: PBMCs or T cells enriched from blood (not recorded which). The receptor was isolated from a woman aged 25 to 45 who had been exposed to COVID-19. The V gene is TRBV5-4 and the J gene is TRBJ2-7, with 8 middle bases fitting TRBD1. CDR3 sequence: CASSLRFGTGNEQYF. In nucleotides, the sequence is TGTGCCAGCAGCTTACGTTTTGGGACAGGCAACGAGCAGTACTTC. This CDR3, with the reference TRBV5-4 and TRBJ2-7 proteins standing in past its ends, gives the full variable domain ETGVTQSPTHLIKTRGQQVTLRCSSQSGHNTVSWYQQALGQGPQFIFQYYREEENGRGNFPPRFSGLQFPNYSSELNVNALELDDSALYLCASSLRFGTGNEQYFGPGTRLTVT.